This T cell receptor (beta chain) was found in a study of cytomegalovirus exposure and HLA in healthy donors. Study results and caveats: It was taken for granted in presence/absence analyses that sequencing depth across donors was roughly uniform. Later examination showed HLA-associated TCR beta chains had greater clonal expansion than equally common others. In a later analysis, a missense DCLRE1C variant was linked to TCR beta V- and J-gene trimming. It was reported that the classifier diagnosed cytomegalovirus status with high specificity and sensitivity in both the original and validation cohorts.

Turning to this clone: Its specificity is not known.

It was with 60 Vbeta and 13 Jbeta primers that the PCR ran. Generated by immunoSEQ multiplex PCR, the TCRdb table keeps only in-frame clones and is missing some. This table holds tens of thousands of clones. CDR1 is MDHEN and CDR2 is SYDVKM in the germline V gene. The germline V and J ends were trimmed by 3 bases and 5 bases, with 7 bases remaining between them. CDR3 length equals 13 residues. Sequenced input: PBMCs. This TCR derives from a male donor in good health and CMV-seronegative. The chain uses TRBV28 and TRBJ1-4; no reliable D call. Here the CDR3 reads CASSLRENEKLFF. The CDR3 bases are TGTGCCAGCAGTTTGCGGGAGAATGAAAAACTGTTTTTT.